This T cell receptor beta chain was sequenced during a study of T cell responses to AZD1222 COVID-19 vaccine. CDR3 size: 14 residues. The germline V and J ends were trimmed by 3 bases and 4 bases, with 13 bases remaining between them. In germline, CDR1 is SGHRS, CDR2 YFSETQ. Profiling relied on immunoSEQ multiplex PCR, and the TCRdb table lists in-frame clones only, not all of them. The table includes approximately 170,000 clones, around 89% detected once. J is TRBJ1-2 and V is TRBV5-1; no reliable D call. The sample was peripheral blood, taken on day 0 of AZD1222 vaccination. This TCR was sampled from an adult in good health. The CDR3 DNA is TGCGCCAGCAGCTGGGATGGGCCGAGCTATGGCTACACCTTC. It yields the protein CASSWDGPSYGYTF. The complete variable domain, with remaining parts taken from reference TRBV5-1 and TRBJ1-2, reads KAGVTQTPRYLIKTRGQQVTLSCSPISGHRSVSWYQQTPGQGLQFLFEYFSETQRNKGNFPGRFSGRQFSNSRSEMNVSTLELGDSALYLCASSWDGPSYGYTFGSGTRLTVV.